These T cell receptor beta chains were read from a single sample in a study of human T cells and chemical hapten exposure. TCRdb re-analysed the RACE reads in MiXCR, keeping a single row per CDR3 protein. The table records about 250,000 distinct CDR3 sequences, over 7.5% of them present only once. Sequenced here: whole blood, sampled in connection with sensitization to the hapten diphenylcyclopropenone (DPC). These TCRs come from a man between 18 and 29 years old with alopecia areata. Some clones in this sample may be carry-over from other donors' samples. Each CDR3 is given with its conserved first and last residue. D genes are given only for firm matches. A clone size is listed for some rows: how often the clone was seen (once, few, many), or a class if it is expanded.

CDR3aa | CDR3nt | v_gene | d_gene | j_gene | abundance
CSARSRNANLEFGEQYF | TGCAGCGCCCGGTCGAGGAACGCTAATCTGGAGTTCGGCGAGCAGTACTTC | TRBV29-1 | - | TRBJ2-7 | few
CASRNGRRRPEAFF | TGTGCCAGCAGAAATGGACGGAGAAGACCTGAAGCTTTCTTT | TRBV6-2/TRBV6-3 | - | TRBJ1-1 | -
CASSLIPGHSNTEAFF | TGTGCCAGCAGCTTAATTCCGGGACACTCGAACACTGAAGCTTTCTTT | TRBV7-9 | - | TRBJ1-1 | many
CASSRDKSSYEQYF | TGTGCCAGCAGCCGCGACAAGTCCTCCTACGAGCAGTACTTC | TRBV28 | - | TRBJ2-7 | many
CASSLVAASGANVLTF | TGTGCCAGCAGCTTAGTAGCGGCATCTGGGGCCAACGTCCTGACTTTC | TRBV11-2 | - | TRBJ2-6 | -
CASSLRGGTDYGYTF | TGTGCCAGCAGCTTAAGAGGAGGGACGGATTATGGCTACACCTTC | TRBV7-6 | - | TRBJ1-2 | -
CASSQGPGDTEAFF | TGTGCCAGCAGCCAAGGTCCGGGGGACACTGAAGCTTTCTTT | TRBV3-1 | - | TRBJ1-1 | -
CASSLELGRTEAFF | TGTGCCAGCAGCTTAGAACTGGGGCGGACTGAAGCTTTCTTT | TRBV7-9 | - | TRBJ1-1 | -
CASSLASAGSAAFF | TGTGCCAGCAGCTTAGCCTCGGCTGGTAGCGCGGCTTTCTTT | TRBV7-2 | - | TRBJ1-1 | -
CASSLQTGSNIQYF | TGTGCCAGCAGCTTGCAAACCGGGTCGAACATTCAGTACTTC | TRBV7-3 | - | TRBJ2-4 | many
CASSQLPGTAGNQPQHF | TGTGCCAGCAGCCAACTACCCGGGACAGCGGGCAATCAGCCCCAGCATTTT | TRBV4-2 | TRBD1 | TRBJ1-5 | many
CASSLDDRGGGETQYF | TGTGCCAGCAGCTTGGATGACAGGGGAGGTGGAGAGACCCAGTACTTC | TRBV7-2 | TRBD1 | TRBJ2-5 | -
CATSGHFRVNTEAFF | TGTGCCACCAGTGGTCACTTCAGGGTGAACACTGAAGCTTTCTTT | TRBV24-1 | - | TRBJ1-1 | few
CSVLGSQMSYEQYF | TGCAGTGTGTTGGGCAGTCAAATGTCCTACGAGCAGTACTTC | TRBV20-1 | - | TRBJ2-7 | few
CASSLGVERGELFF | TGTGCCAGCAGCTTAGGGGTAGAGCGCGGGGAGCTGTTTTTT | TRBV7-2 | - | TRBJ2-2 | few
CAISEGLGAGELFF | TGTGCCATCAGTGAGGGACTCGGCGCCGGGGAGCTGTTTTTT | TRBV10-3 | - | TRBJ2-2 | few
CASSLAPVGGFETQYF | TGCGCCAGCAGCTTGGCCCCGGTCGGGGGGTTTGAGACCCAGTACTTC | TRBV5-1 | TRBD2 | TRBJ2-5 | -
CASSLNLRTSGGETQYF | TGTGCCAGCAGCTTAAATCTGAGGACTAGCGGGGGAGAGACCCAGTACTTC | TRBV7-2 | TRBD2 | TRBJ2-5 | few
CSARARAGYTEAFF | TGCAGTGCTAGAGCCAGGGCAGGGTACACTGAAGCTTTCTTT | TRBV20-1 | - | TRBJ1-1 | -
CAISEDTGDSYNEQFF | TGTGCCATCAGTGAGGATACAGGTGACAGTTACAATGAGCAGTTCTTC | TRBV10-3 | - | TRBJ2-1 | few